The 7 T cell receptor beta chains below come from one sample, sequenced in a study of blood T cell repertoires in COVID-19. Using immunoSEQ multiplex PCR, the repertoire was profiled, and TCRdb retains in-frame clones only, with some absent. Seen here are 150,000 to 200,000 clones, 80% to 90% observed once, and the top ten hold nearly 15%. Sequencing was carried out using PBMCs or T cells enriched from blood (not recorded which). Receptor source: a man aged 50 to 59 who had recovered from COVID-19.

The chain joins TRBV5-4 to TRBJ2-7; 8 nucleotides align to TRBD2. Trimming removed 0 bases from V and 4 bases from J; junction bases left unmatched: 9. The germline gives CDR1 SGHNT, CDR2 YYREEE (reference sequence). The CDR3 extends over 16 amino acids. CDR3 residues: CASSLGLGGAVYEQYF. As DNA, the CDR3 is TGTGCCAGCAGCTTGGGCCTCGGGGGGGCGGTGTACGAGCAGTACTTC.

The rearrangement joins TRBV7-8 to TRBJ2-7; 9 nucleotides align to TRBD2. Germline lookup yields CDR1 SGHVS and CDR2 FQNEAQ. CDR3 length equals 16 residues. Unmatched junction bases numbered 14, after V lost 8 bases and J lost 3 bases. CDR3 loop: CASRISWIAGDYEQYF. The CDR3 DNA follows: TGTGCCAGCCGAATATCATGGATAGCGGGGGACTACGAGCAGTACTTC.

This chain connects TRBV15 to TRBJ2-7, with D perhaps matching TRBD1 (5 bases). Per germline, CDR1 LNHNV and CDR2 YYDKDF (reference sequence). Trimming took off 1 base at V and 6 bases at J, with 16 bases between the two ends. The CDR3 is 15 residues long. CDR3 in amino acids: CATSRGLAEGVEQYF. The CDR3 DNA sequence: TGTGCCACCAGCAGAGGCCTGGCGGAAGGGGTCGAGCAGTACTTC.

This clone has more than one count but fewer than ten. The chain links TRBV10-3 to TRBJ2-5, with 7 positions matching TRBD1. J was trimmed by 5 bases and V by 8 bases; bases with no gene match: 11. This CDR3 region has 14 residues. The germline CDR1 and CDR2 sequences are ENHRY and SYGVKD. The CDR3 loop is CAIGRQGPGETQYF. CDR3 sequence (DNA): TGTGCCATCGGAAGACAGGGTCCGGGGGAGACCCAGTACTTC.

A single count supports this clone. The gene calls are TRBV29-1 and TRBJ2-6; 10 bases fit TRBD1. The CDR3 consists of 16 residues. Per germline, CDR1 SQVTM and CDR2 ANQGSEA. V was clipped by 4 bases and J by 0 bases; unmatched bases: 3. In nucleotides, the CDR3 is TGCAGCGTTGTGGGACAGGGGACCTCTGGGGCCAACGTCCTGACTTTC. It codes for CSVVGQGTSGANVLTF.

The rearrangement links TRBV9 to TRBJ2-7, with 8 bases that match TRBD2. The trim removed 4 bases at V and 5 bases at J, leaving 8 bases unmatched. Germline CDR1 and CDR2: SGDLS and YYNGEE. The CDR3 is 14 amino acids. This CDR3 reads CASSPGLAGDEQYF. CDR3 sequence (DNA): TGTGCCAGCAGCCCCGGACTAGCAGGGGACGAGCAGTACTTC. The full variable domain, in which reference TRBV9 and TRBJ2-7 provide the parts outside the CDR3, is DSGVTQTPKHLITATGQRVTLRCSPRSGDLSVYWYQQSLDQGLQFLIQYYNGEERAKGNILERFSAQQFPDLHSELNLSSLELGDSALYFCASSPGLAGDEQYFGPGTRLTVT.

As DNA, the CDR3 is TGTGCCAGCATCCCCGGGACAGGGCGGTACGAGCAGTACTTC. Its translation is CASIPGTGRYEQYF. This chain connects TRBV7-2 to TRBJ2-7, with 9 bases that match TRBD1. The J segment lost 4 bases and the V segment lost 7 bases, leaving 8 bases of the junction unmatched. The CDR3 contains 14 residues. Germline V gene data show CDR1 as SGHTA and CDR2 as FQGNSA.